These T cell receptor beta chains were read from a single sample in a study of yellow fever vaccine responses in identical twins. TCRdb reprocessed the RT-PCR reads via MiXCR and lists one record per CDR3 protein. The sample records about 9,100 distinct CDR3 sequences, approximately 83% being singletons. The input for sequencing was T cells from blood (PBMCs), unsorted or a sorted subset (not recorded which), taken before or after yellow fever vaccination (not recorded which). Receptor source: a woman aged 18-29 years who received the yellow fever vaccine. Both conserved end residues are part of each CDR3. D genes are given only for firm matches. Size values are once, few and many counts, or a class for expanded clones, and some rows have none.

-,-,TRBJ2-2,TRBV20-1,CSAREFGDPLTGELFF,TGCAGTGCTAGAGAATTCGGGGACCCGTTGACCGGGGAGCTGTTTTTT
-,-,TRBJ1-2,TRBV2,CASRREQGYGYTF,TGTGCCAGCAGAAGGGAGCAAGGCTATGGCTACACCTTC
-,TRBD2,TRBJ2-1,TRBV11-3,CASSPGLAGRYNEQFF,TGTGCCAGCAGCCCTGGACTAGCGGGACGTTACAATGAGCAGTTCTTC
-,-,TRBJ1-2,TRBV6-1,CASSARTVYGYTF,TGTGCCAGCAGTGCCCGGACAGTCTATGGCTACACCTTC
-,TRBD2,TRBJ2-2,TRBV6-2/TRBV6-3,CASSWREGLGELFF,TGTGCCAGCAGTTGGCGGGAGGGCCTCGGGGAGCTGTTTTTT
-,TRBD2,TRBJ2-1,TRBV19,CASSDRLAVYNEQFF,TGTGCCAGTAGCGACCGACTAGCGGTATACAATGAGCAGTTCTTC
-,TRBD1,TRBJ1-5,TRBV12-3/TRBV12-4,CASRNGDSPNQPQHF,TGTGCCAGCAGAAATGGGGACAGCCCGAATCAGCCCCAGCATTTT
-,TRBD1,TRBJ1-1,TRBV11-3,CASSIARGLNTEAFF,TGTGCCAGCAGCATCGCCAGGGGGCTGAACACTGAAGCTTTCTTT
-,-,TRBJ2-5,TRBV10-3,CAISESPGGRETQYF,TGTGCCATCAGTGAGTCGCCGGGGGGCCGAGAGACCCAGTACTTC
-,TRBD1,TRBJ2-7,TRBV29-1,CSVEGQGYEQYF,TGCAGCGTTGAAGGACAGGGCTACGAGCAGTACTTC
-,-,TRBJ2-5,TRBV18,CASSLSGDGTQYF,TGTGCCAGCTCACTATCGGGGGATGGGACCCAGTACTTC
-,TRBD2,TRBJ2-1,TRBV7-6,CASSLVAGGRNEQFF,TGTGCCAGCAGCTTAGTAGCGGGGGGCCGCAATGAGCAGTTCTTC
-,-,TRBJ2-3,TRBV29-1,CTVTGQGSDTQYF,TGCACCGTCACTGGGCAGGGGTCGGATACGCAGTATTTT
once,-,TRBJ1-5,TRBV12-3/TRBV12-4,CASRNSNQPQHF,TGTGCCAGCAGGAATAGCAATCAGCCCCAGCATTTT
once,TRBD1,TRBJ2-3,TRBV29-1,CSATGVLDTQYF,TGCAGCGCAACAGGGGTGTTAGATACGCAGTATTTT
few,-,TRBJ1-1,TRBV2,CASSDGFEAFF,TGTGCCAGCAGTGACGGATTTGAAGCTTTCTTT
-,-,TRBJ2-7,TRBV2,CASSERGSYEQYF,TGTGCCAGCAGTGAAAGGGGATCCTACGAGCAGTACTTC
-,TRBD2,TRBJ2-2,TRBV11-3,CASSSGLAGGVGELFF,TGTGCCAGCAGCTCAGGACTAGCGGGAGGGGTCGGGGAGCTGTTTTTT
-,-,TRBJ1-5,TRBV4-1,CASSQDDRVNQPQHF,TGCGCCAGCAGCCAAGATGACAGAGTGAATCAGCCCCAGCATTTT
-,-,TRBJ1-1,TRBV28,CASSFSGYTEAFF,TGTGCCAGCAGTTTCTCCGGGTACACTGAAGCTTTCTTT
-,-,TRBJ2-7,TRBV15,CATSKGTYYEQYF,TGTGCCACCAGCAAGGGGACTTACTACGAGCAGTACTTC
-,-,TRBJ2-2,TRBV28,CASNTAPSVRELFF,TGTGCCAGCAATACAGCTCCTTCGGTCCGGGAGCTGTTTTTT
-,-,TRBJ2-2,TRBV2,CASSEPSRELFF,TGTGCCAGCAGTGAGCCCAGCCGGGAGCTGTTTTTT
-,-,TRBJ1-5,TRBV28,CASSLSPRGQPQHF,TGTGCCAGCAGTTTGAGCCCCCGGGGTCAGCCCCAGCATTTT
-,-,TRBJ2-7,TRBV13,CASSLLGQTYEQYF,TGTGCCAGCAGCCTCCTGGGTCAAACCTACGAGCAGTACTTC
-,-,TRBJ2-1,TRBV3-1,CASSQVEGARQFF,TGTGCCAGCAGCCAAGTGGAGGGGGCTCGGCAGTTCTTC
-,-,TRBJ1-1,TRBV9,CASSPGLGKTEAFF,TGTGCCAGCAGCCCAGGGTTAGGGAAGACTGAAGCTTTCTTT
-,TRBD2,TRBJ2-5,TRBV9,CASSAREAGVLETQYF,TGTGCCAGCAGCGCTCGTGAAGCGGGAGTTTTGGAGACCCAGTACTTC
-,-,TRBJ2-3,TRBV29-1,CSVNEGADTQYF,TGCAGCGTTAACGAAGGGGCAGATACGCAGTATTTT
-,-,TRBJ2-3,TRBV27,CASSLFLPDTQYF,TGTGCCAGCAGTTTATTTCTGCCGGATACGCAGTATTTT
-,-,TRBJ2-7,TRBV29-1,CSVEVYGYEQYF,TGCAGCGTTGAAGTGTATGGTTACGAGCAGTACTTC
-,TRBD2,TRBJ2-3,TRBV20-1,CSASSGGDLGTDTQYF,TGCAGTGCCTCTAGCGGGGGGGACTTGGGCACAGATACGCAGTATTTT
-,-,TRBJ2-7,TRBV13,CCSKYGSYEQYF,TGTTGTTCCAAGTATGGATCCTACGAGCAGTACTTC
-,TRBD2,TRBJ2-2,TRBV4-3,CASSQGLAGNTGELFF,TGCGCCAGCAGCCAAGGACTAGCGGGAAACACCGGGGAGCTGTTTTTT
-,-,TRBJ1-6,TRBV13,CASSRGVGYGFNSPLHF,TGTGCCAGCAGCAGGGGTGTTGGCTACGGTTTTAATTCACCCCTCCACTTT
-,TRBD1,TRBJ1-2,TRBV15,CATSRVFGQGAGYTF,TGTGCCACCAGCAGAGTGTTCGGACAGGGGGCAGGCTACACCTTC
-,TRBD1,TRBJ1-2,TRBV15,CATSSRTGVGYTF,TGTGCCACCAGCAGCAGGACAGGGGTGGGCTACACCTTC
-,TRBD1,TRBJ2-2,TRBV10-1,CASSVGTAGTGELFF,TGCGCCAGCAGCGTAGGGACAGCAGGCACCGGGGAGCTGTTTTTT
-,-,TRBJ2-7,TRBV29-1,CSVFGPSSSYEQYF,TGCAGCGTTTTCGGTCCCTCGAGCTCCTACGAGCAGTACTTC
-,-,TRBJ1-3,TRBV7-6,CASSPQGQISGNTIYF,TGTGCCAGCAGCCCGCAAGGACAGATCTCTGGAAACACCATATATTTT
-,-,TRBJ2-7,TRBV10-3,CAISESQMGYEQYF,TGTGCCATCAGTGAGTCACAGATGGGCTACGAGCAGTACTTC
-,-,TRBJ2-2,TRBV24-1,CATSVGSAAGELFF,TGTGCCACCAGTGTGGGGTCTGCCGCCGGGGAGCTGTTTTTT
-,TRBD1,TRBJ1-1,TRBV5-1,CASSLVGQGSTEAFF,TGCGCCAGCAGCTTGGTAGGACAGGGGAGCACTGAAGCTTTCTTT
few,-,TRBJ2-2,TRBV11-3,CASSQGTANTGELFF,TGTGCCAGCAGCCAGGGGACGGCGAACACCGGGGAGCTGTTTTTT
once,TRBD2,TRBJ2-7,TRBV10-2,CASRTGLASFEQYF,TGCGCCAGCAGGACGGGACTAGCGTCTTTTGAGCAGTACTTC
once,-,TRBJ2-1,TRBV13,CASSLAGPLNEQFF,TGTGCCAGCAGCTTAGCGGGTCCCCTCAATGAGCAGTTCTTC
-,-,TRBJ2-7,TRBV3-1,CASSQKGGHFYEQYF,TGTGCCAGCAGCCAGAAGGGGGGGCATTTCTACGAGCAGTACTTC
-,-,TRBJ1-5,TRBV7-1,CASSSGQHSNQPQHF,TGTGCCAGCAGTTCAGGTCAACATAGCAATCAGCCCCAGCATTTT
once,-,TRBJ2-7,TRBV29-1,CSVEDPRSEQYF,TGCAGCGTTGAAGATCCCAGGAGCGAGCAGTACTTC
-,-,TRBJ2-1,TRBV20-1,CSASPLLGNEQFF,TGCAGTGCTAGCCCCCTCCTTGGGAATGAGCAGTTCTTC
-,TRBD1,TRBJ1-2,TRBV10-3,CAISERSQGDGYTF,TGTGCCATCAGTGAGCGATCACAGGGGGATGGCTACACCTTC
-,-,TRBJ1-2,TRBV4-1,CASSQDEEAAGYTF,TGCGCCAGCAGCCAAGATGAGGAGGCGGCTGGCTACACCTTC